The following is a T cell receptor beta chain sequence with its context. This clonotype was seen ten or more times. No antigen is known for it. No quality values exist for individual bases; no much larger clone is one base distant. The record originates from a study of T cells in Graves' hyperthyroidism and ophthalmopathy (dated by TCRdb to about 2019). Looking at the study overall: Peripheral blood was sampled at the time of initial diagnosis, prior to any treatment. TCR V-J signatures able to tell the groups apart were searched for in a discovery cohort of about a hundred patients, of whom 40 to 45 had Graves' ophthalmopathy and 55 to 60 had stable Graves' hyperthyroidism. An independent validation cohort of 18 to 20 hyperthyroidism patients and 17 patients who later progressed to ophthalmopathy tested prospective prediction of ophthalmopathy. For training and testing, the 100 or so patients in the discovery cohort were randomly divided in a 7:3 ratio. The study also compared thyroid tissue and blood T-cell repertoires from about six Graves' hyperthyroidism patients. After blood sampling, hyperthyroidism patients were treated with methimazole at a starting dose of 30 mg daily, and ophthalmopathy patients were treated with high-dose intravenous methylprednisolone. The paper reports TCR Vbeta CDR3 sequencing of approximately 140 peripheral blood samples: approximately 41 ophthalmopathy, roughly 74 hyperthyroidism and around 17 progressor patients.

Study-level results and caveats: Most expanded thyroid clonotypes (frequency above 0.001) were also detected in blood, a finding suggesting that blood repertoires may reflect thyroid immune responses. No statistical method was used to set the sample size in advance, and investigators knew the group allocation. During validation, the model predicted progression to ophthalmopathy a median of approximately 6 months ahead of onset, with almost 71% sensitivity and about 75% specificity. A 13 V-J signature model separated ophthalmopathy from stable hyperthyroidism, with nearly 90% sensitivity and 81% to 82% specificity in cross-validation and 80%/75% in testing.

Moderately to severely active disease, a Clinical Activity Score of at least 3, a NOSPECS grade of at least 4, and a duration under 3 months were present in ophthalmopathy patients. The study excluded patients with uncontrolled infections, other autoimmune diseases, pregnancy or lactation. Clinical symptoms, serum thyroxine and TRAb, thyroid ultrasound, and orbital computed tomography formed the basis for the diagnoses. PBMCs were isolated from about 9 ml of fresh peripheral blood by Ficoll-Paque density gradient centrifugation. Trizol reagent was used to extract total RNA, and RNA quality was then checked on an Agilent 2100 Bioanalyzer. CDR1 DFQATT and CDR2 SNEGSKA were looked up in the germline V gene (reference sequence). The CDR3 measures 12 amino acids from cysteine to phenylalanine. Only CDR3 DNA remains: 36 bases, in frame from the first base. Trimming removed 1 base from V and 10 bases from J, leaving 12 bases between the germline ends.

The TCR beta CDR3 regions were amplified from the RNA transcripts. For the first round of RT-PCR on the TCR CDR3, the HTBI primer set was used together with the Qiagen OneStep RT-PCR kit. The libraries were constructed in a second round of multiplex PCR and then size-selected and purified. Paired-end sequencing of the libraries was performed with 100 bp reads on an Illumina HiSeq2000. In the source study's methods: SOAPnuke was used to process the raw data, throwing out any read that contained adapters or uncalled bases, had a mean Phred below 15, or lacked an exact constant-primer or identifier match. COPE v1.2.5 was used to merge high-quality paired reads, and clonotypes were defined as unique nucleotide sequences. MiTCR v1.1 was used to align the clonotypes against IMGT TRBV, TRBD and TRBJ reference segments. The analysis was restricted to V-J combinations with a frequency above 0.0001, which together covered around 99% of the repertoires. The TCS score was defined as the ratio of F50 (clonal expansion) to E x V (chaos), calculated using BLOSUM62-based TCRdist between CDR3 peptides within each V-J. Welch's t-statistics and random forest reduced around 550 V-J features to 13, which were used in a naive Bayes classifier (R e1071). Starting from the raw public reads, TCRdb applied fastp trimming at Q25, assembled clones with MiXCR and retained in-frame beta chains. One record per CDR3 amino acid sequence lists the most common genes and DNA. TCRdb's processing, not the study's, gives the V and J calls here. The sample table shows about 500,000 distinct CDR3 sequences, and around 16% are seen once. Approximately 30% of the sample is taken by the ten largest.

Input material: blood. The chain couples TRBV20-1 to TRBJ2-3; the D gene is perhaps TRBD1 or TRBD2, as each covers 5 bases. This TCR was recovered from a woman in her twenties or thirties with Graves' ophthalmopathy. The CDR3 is CSARGTGQPQYF. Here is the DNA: TGCAGTGCTAGAGGAACGGGGCAGCCGCAGTATTTT.